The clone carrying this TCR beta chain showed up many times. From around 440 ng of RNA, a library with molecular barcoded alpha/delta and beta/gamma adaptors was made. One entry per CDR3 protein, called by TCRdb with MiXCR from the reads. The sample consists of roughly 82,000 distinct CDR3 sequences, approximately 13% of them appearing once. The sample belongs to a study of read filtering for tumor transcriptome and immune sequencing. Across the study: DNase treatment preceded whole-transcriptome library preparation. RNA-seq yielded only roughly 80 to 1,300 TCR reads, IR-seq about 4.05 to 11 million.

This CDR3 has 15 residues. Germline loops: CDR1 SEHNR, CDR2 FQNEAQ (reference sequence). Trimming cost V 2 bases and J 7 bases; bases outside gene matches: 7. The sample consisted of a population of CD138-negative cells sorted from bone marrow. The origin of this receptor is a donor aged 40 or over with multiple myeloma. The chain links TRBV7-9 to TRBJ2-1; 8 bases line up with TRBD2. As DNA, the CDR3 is TGTGCCAGCAGCTTAAGGGGCGGGAGGATGAATGAGCAGTTCTTC. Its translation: CASSLRGGRMNEQFF.